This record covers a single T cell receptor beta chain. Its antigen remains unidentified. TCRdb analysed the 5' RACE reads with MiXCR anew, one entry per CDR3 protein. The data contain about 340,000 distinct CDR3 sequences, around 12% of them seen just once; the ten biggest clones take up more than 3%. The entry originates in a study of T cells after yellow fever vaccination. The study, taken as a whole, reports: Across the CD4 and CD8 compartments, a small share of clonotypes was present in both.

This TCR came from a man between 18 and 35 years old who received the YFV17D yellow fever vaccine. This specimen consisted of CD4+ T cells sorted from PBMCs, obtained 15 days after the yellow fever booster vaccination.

CDR3 in DNA: TGTGCCAGCAGCCAAGGCCGAAACCCTAGGACAACCTACGAGCAGTACTTC. Its translation is CASSQGRNPRTTYEQYF. This chain joins TRBV14 and TRBJ2-7; tentatively, D is TRBD1 (5 bases). The V gene's germline CDR1 is SGHDN and CDR2 FVKESK. V was shortened by 1 base and J by 2 bases, with 18 bases between the two germline ends. This CDR3 has 17 residues.